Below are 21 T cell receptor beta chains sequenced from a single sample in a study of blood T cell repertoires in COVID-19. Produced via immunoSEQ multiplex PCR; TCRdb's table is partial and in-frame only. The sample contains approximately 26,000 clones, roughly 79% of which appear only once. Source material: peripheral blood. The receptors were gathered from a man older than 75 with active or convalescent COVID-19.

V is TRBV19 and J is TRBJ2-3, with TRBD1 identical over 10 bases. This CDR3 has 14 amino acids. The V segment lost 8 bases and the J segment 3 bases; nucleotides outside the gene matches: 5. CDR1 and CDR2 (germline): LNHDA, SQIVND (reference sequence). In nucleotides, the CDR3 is TGTGCCAGTTTCTCGGGACAGGGGACAGATACGCAGTATTTT. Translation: CASFSGQGTDTQYF. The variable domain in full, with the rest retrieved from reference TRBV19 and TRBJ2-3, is DGGITQSPKYLFRKEGQNVTLSCEQNLNHDAMYWYRQDPGQGLRLIYYSQIVNDFQKGDIAEGYSVSREKKESFPLTVTSAQKNPTAFYLCASFSGQGTDTQYFGPGTRLTVL.

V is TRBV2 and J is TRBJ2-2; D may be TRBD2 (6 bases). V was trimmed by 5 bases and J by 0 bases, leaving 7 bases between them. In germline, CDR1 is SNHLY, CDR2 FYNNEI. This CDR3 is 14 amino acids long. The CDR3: CASSRRANTGELFF. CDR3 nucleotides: TGTGCCAGCAGTAGGAGGGCGAACACCGGGGAGCTGTTTTTT.

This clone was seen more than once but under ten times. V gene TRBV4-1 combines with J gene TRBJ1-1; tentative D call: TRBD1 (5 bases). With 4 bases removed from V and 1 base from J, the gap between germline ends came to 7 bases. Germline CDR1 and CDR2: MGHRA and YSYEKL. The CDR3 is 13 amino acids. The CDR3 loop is CASSPRGNTEAFF. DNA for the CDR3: TGCGCCAGCAGCCCTAGGGGGAACACTGAAGCTTTCTTT.

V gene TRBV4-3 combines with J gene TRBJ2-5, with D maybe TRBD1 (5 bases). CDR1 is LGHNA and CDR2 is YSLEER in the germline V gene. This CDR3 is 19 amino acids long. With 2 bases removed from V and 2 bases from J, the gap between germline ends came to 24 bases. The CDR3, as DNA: TGCGCCAGCAGCCAATATTACTTCAGGGTGGCAATTCAACAAGAGACCCAGTACTTC. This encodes CASSQYYFRVAIQQETQYF.

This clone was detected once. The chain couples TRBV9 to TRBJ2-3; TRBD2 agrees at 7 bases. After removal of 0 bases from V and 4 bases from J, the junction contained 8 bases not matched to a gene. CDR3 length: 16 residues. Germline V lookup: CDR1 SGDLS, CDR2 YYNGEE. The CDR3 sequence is CASSVEEGGPPDTQYF. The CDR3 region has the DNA TGTGCCAGCAGCGTAGAAGAGGGAGGGCCCCCAGATACGCAGTATTTT.

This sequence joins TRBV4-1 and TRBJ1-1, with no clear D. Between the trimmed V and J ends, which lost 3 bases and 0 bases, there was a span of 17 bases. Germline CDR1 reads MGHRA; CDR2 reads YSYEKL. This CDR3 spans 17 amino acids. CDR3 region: CASSHERPVRMNTEAFF. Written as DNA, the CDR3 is TGCGCCAGCAGCCATGAGAGGCCGGTGAGGATGAACACTGAAGCTTTCTTT.

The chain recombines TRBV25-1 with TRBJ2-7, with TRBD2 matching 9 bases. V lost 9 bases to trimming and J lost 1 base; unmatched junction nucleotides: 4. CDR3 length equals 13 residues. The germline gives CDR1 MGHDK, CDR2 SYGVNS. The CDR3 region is CASLTSGSYEQYF. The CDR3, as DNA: TGTGCCAGTTTGACTAGCGGATCCTACGAGCAGTACTTC.

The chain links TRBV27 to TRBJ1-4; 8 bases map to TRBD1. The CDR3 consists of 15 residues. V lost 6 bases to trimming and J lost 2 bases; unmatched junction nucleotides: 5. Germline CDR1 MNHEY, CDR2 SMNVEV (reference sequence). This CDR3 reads CASRRRGLTNEKLFF. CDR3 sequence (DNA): TGTGCCAGCAGGCGCAGGGGGCTGACTAATGAAAAACTGTTTTTT.

The CDR3 DNA reads as TGTGCCAGCAGTCCAGGACAGTTTGGGGCCACTGAAGCTTTCTTT. Protein: CASSPGQFGATEAFF. V usage is TRBV28 and J usage is TRBJ1-1; D possibly corresponds to TRBD1 (6 bases). CDR3 size: 15 residues. In germline, CDR1 is MDHEN, CDR2 SYDVKM. V was clipped by 5 bases and J by 4 bases, with 17 bases between them.

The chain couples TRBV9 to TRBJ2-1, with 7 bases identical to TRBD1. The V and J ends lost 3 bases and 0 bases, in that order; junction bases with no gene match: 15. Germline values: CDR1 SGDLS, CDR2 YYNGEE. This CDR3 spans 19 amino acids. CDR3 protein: CASSASGQRLESSYNEQFF. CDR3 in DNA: TGTGCCAGCAGCGCCTCGGGACAGCGTCTAGAGAGCTCCTACAATGAGCAGTTCTTC.

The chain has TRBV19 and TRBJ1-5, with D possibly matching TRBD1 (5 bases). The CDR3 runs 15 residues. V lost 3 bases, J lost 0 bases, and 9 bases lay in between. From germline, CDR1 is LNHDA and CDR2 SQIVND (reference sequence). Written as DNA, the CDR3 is TGTGCCAGTAGTATTCGGGGGAGTAGCAATCAGCCCCAGCATTTT. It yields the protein CASSIRGSSNQPQHF.

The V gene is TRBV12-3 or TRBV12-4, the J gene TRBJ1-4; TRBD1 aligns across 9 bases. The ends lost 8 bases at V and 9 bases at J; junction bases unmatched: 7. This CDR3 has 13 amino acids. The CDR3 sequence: CASRRDRDKKLFF. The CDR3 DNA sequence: TGTGCCAGCCGCCGGGACAGGGATAAAAAACTGTTTTTT.

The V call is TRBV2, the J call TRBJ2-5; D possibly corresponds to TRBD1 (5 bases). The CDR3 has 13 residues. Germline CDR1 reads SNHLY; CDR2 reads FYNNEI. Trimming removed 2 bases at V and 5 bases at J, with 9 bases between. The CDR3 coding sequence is TGTGCCAGCAGTGAATTGGGGCGGGAGACCCAGTACTTC. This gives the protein CASSELGRETQYF.

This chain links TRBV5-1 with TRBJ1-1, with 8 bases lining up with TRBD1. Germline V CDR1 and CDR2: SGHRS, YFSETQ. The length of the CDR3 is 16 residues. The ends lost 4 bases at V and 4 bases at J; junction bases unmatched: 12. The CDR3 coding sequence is TGCGCCAGCAGCGGCGGACAGGGATCCCGTAGCACTGAAGCTTTCTTT. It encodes CASSGGQGSRSTEAFF. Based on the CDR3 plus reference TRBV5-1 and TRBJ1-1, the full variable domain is KAGVTQTPRYLIKTRGQQVTLSCSPISGHRSVSWYQQTPGQGLQFLFEYFSETQRNKGNFPGRFSGRQFSNSRSEMNVSTLELGDSALYLCASSGGQGSRSTEAFFGQGTRLTVV.

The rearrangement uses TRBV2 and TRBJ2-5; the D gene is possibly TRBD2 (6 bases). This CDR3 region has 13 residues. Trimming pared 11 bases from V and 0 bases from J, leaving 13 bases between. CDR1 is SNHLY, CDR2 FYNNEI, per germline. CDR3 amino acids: CAGDLANQETQYF. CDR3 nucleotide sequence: TGTGCCGGAGACCTAGCGAACCAAGAGACCCAGTACTTC.

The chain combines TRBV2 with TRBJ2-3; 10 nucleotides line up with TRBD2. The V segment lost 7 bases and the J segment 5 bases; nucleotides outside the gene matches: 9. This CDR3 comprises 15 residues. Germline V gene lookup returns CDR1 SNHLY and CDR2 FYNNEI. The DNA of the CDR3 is TGTGCCAGCACGGCGGAAGCGGGAGGGGTAGATACGCAGTATTTT. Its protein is CASTAEAGGVDTQYF.

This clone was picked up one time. CDR3 amino acids: CASSKGQQTQYF. In nucleotides, the CDR3 is TGTGCCAGCAGTAAGGGGCAGCAGACCCAGTACTTC. The J gene is TRBJ2-5, the V gene TRBV6-2 or TRBV6-3; D is possibly TRBD1 (5 bases). V was shortened by 5 bases and J by 6 bases, with 10 bases between the two germline ends. The CDR3 contains 12 residues. Germline CDR1 and CDR2: MNHEY and SVGEGT.

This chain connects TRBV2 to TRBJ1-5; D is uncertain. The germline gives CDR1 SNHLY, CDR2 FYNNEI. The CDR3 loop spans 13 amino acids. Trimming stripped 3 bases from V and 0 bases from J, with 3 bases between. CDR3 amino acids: CASSDNSNQPQHF. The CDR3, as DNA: TGTGCCAGCAGTGACAATAGCAATCAGCCCCAGCATTTT.

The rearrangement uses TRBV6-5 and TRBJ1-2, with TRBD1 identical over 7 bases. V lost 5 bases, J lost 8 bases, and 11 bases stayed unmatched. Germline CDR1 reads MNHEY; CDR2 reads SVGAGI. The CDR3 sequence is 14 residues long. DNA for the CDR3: TGTGCCAGCAGTCTGGGGGCAGGGGGTAGGGGCTACACCTTC. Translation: CASSLGAGGRGYTF.

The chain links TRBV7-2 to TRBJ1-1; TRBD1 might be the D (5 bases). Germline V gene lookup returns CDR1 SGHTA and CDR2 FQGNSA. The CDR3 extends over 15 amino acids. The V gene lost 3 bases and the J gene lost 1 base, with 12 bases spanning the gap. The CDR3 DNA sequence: TGTGCCAGCAGCTTGTGGAGTGGGGCGAACACTGAAGCTTTCTTT. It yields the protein CASSLWSGANTEAFF.

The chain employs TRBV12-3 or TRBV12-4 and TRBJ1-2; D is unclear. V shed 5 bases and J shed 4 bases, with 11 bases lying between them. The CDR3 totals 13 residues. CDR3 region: CASSPSGAYGYTF. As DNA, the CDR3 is TGTGCCAGCAGTCCCTCCGGAGCCTATGGCTACACCTTC.